This paragraph reports one T cell receptor (beta chain). The sample holds other DNA sequences that translate to the same CDR3. The source of the sample is a study of blood T cell repertoires in COVID-19. In the original processing: It was from reference gene primer amplification that nucleated cell counts were estimated. This table comes from immunoSEQ multiplex PCR, and its TCRdb copy is limited to in-frame clones, with some not included. The V and J calls and clone size come from that table; D and trimming were worked out from the DNA. This sample has roughly 200,000 clones; about nine tenths occur once, and the top ten carry roughly 4%. Germline values: CDR1 MNHNS, CDR2 SASEGT. V was shortened by 0 bases and J by 5 bases, with 8 bases between the two germline ends. The CDR3 length is 14 residues.

The chain is built from TRBV6-1 and TRBJ2-1; a weak D match, TRBD1 (5 bases). Sequenced sample: peripheral blood. This TCR came from a woman aged 25 to 39 with acute or convalescent COVID-19. CDR3 sequence: CASSEAGANNEQFF. In nucleotides, the CDR3 is TGTGCCAGCAGTGAAGCAGGGGCGAACAATGAGCAGTTCTTC.